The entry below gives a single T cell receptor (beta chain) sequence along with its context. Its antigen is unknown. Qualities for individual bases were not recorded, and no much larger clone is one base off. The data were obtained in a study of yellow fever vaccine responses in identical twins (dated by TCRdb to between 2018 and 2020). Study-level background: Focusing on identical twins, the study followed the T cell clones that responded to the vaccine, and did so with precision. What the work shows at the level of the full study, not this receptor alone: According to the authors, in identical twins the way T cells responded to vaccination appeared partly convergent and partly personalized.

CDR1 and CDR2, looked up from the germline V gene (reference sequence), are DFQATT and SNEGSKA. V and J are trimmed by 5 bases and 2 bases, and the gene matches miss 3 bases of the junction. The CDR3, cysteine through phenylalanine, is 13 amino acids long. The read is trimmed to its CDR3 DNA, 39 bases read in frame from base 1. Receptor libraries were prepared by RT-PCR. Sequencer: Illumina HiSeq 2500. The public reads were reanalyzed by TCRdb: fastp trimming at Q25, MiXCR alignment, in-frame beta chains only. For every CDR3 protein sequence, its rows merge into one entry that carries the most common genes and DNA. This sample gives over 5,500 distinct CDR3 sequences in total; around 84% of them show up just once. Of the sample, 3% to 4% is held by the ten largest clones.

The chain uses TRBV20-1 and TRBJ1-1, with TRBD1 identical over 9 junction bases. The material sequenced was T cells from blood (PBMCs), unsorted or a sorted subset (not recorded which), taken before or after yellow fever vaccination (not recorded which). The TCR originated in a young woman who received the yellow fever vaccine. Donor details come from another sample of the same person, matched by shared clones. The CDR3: CSAWDRDNTEAFF. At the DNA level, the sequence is TGCAGTGCTTGGGACAGGGATAACACTGAAGCTTTCTTT.